The 28 T cell receptor beta chains given below trace back to one sample, sequenced in a study of T cells in Graves' hyperthyroidism and ophthalmopathy. The source material, RNA transcripts, was used to amplify TCR beta CDR3 regions. The HTBI primer set served for first-round RT-PCR of the TCR CDR3. A single record per CDR3 protein comes from TCRdb applying MiXCR to the multiplex PCR reads. This sample has some 360,000 distinct CDR3 sequences, with around 14% found just once. The specimen was blood. Receptor source: a woman in her sixties with Graves' hyperthyroidism.

In this sample, this clonotype turned up once. Being one base from a much bigger clone, this may be a read error. The chain combines TRBV5-1 with TRBJ1-2; no reliable D call. V lost 0 bases to trimming and J lost 5 bases, with 8 bases between them. CDR1 and CDR2 (germline): SGHRS, YFSETQ. CDR3 size: 13 residues. CDR3 nucleotide sequence: TGCGCCAGCAGCTTGGCTCAGTGGTATGGCTACACCTTC. Amino acid sequence: CASSLAQWYGYTF.

This clonotype showed up many times. The rearrangement uses TRBV18 and TRBJ1-1, with D possibly matching TRBD1 (5 bases). The CDR3 has 15 amino acids. The V and J ends lost 3 bases and 4 bases respectively, with 15 bases between them. The V gene's germline CDR1 is KGHSH and CDR2 LQKENI. CDR3 nucleotide sequence: TGTGCCAGCTCACCCCGAGGGGCGCCCACCACTGAAGCTTTCTTT. Protein: CASSPRGAPTTEAFF.

There are many counts of this clonotype. The chain recombines TRBV20-1 with TRBJ2-5, with 7 bases aligning to TRBD2. Germline V gene data show CDR1 as DFQATT and CDR2 as SNEGSKA (reference sequence). CDR3 length: 15 residues. V was pared by 2 bases and J by 5 bases, with 11 bases of the junction left unmatched. The CDR3 loop is CSARPFGGSDETQYF. CDR3 bases: TGCAGTGCTAGACCTTTTGGCGGGAGTGACGAGACCCAGTACTTC.

This clonotype was seen a handful of times. The genes are TRBV28 and TRBJ1-5; D gene unclear. Germline V gene data show CDR1 as MDHEN and CDR2 as SYDVKM. V was clipped by 2 bases and J by 12 bases, with 5 bases between them. The CDR3 is 10 residues long. Here the CDR3 reads CASSLGVQHF. In DNA form, the CDR3 reads TGTGCCAGCAGTTTAGGGGTCCAGCATTTT. The variable domain in full, completed from reference TRBV28 and TRBJ1-5, reads DVKVTQSSRYLVKRTGEKVFLECVQDMDHENMFWYRQDPGLGLRLIYFSYDVKMKEKGDIPEGYSVSREKKERFSLILESASTNQTSMYLCASSLGVQHFGDGTRLSIL.

This clonotype is classed as large. The chain is built from TRBV11-2 and TRBJ1-6; D uncertain. Trimming left V 0 bases short and J 7 bases short, with 10 bases between. Germline loops: CDR1 SGHAT, CDR2 FQNNGV. The CDR3 is 15 residues long. The CDR3 here is CASSLEPGLNSPLHF. The CDR3 nucleotides are TGTGCCAGCAGCTTAGAGCCCGGACTCAATTCACCCCTCCACTTT.

Worth noting for this clonotype: It may be a read error: a sequence one base away is much more abundant. The chain carries TRBV2 and TRBJ2-1; 9 positions agree with TRBD1. Losses at the gene ends were 8 bases for V and 8 bases for J; bases not matched to a gene: 7. The CDR3 loop spans 13 amino acids. Germline V gene lookup returns CDR1 SNHLY and CDR2 FYNNEI. This CDR3 is CASGDRVGDEQFF. Written as DNA, the CDR3 is TGTGCCAGCGGGGACAGGGTAGGCGATGAGCAGTTCTTC. The full variable domain, rest sourced from reference TRBV2 and TRBJ2-1, is EPEVTQTPSHQVTQMGQEVILRCVPISNHLYFYWYRQILGQKVEFLVSFYNNEISEKSEIFDDQFSVERPDGSNFTLKIRSTKLEDSAMYFCASGDRVGDEQFFGPGTRLTVL.

The chain is built from TRBV18 and TRBJ2-3, with 8 bases lining up with TRBD2. The CDR3 loop spans 16 amino acids. The germline gives CDR1 KGHSH, CDR2 LQKENI. The V and J ends lost 3 bases and 4 bases, in that order; junction bases with no gene match: 9. The CDR3 here is CASSPLAGPGADTQYF. CDR3 coding DNA: TGTGCCAGCTCACCTCTAGCGGGTCCGGGCGCAGATACGCAGTATTTT.

This clonotype was recorded at least ten times. V is TRBV3-1 and J is TRBJ2-2; D call uncertain. Per germline, CDR1 LGHDT and CDR2 YNNKEL (reference sequence). The CDR3 length is 11 residues. The V and J ends lost 3 bases and 8 bases respectively, with 4 bases between them. DNA for the CDR3: TGTGCCAGCAGCCAGGGAGGGGAGCTGTTTTTT. This encodes CASSQGGELFF.

Many counts were recorded for this clonotype. This chain connects TRBV2 to TRBJ2-5; D call uncertain. The CDR3 spans 14 residues. The V end lost 8 bases, the J end lost 3 bases, and 16 bases lay between the germline ends. CDR1 is SNHLY, CDR2 FYNNEI, per germline. CDR3 bases: TGTGCCAGCCTCAGCAGGTCAAGAGAAGAGACCCAGTACTTC. This sequence encodes CASLSRSREETQYF.

This clonotype was observed at least ten times. A junction boundary mismatches the germline segment, possibly from a read error. The CDR3 bases are TGTGCCAGCAGCCAAGATTGGACGGTGAAAACTGAAGCTTTCTTT. It is translated as CASSQDWTVKTEAFF. The chain carries TRBV3-1 and TRBJ1-1; D is undetermined. Looked up from germline, CDR1 is LGHDT and CDR2 is YNNKEL (reference sequence). CDR3 length equals 15 residues.

The chain joins TRBV7-2 to TRBJ2-7; no reliable D call. In germline, CDR1 is SGHTA, CDR2 FQGNSA. Trimming pared 5 bases from V and 1 base from J, leaving 12 bases between. The CDR3 spans 14 residues. This CDR3 reads CASSSRVLSYEQYF. CDR3 bases: TGTGCCAGCAGCAGCCGGGTCCTTTCCTACGAGCAGTACTTC.

Many counts were recorded for this clonotype. The chain is built from TRBV5-6 and TRBJ2-3; 8 nucleotides align to TRBD2. J lost 0 bases, V lost 0 bases, and 3 bases had no gene match. Germline CDR1 is SGHDT and CDR2 is YYEEEE. This CDR3 is built from 16 residues. CDR3 nucleotides: TGTGCCAGCAGCTTGGATCCTAGCGGGAGCACAGATACGCAGTATTTT. Residues: CASSLDPSGSTDTQYF.

The table lists this clonotype with a few counts. This rearrangement joins TRBV6-2 or TRBV6-3 to TRBJ2-3; 9 bases line up with TRBD2. From germline, CDR1 is MNHEY and CDR2 SVGEGT. V gave up 3 bases and J gave up 6 bases; unmatched junction bases: 1. The CDR3 runs 13 residues. The CDR3 spells CASSYLAGDTQYF. The CDR3 DNA reads as TGTGCCAGCAGTTATCTAGCGGGGGATACGCAGTATTTT.

This clonotype has ten or more counts. V usage is TRBV18 and J usage is TRBJ2-5; 8 bases are shared with TRBD1. V dropped 3 bases and J dropped 5; count of bases not matched to a gene: 2. The CDR3 sequence is 13 residues long. Germline V gene data show CDR1 as KGHSH and CDR2 as LQKENI. The CDR3 DNA sequence: TGTGCCAGCTCACCGGGACAGGCCGAGACCCAGTACTTC. Protein: CASSPGQAETQYF. The full variable domain, its missing parts supplied by reference TRBV18 and TRBJ2-5, is NAGVMQNPRHLVRRRGQEARLRCSPMKGHSHVYWYRQLPEEGLKFMVYLQKENIIDESGMPKERFSAEFPKEGPSILRIQQVVRGDSAAYFCASSPGQAETQYFGPGTRLLVL.

The table lists this clonotype with many counts. The chain combines TRBV11-3 with TRBJ1-1; 7 nucleotides align to TRBD1. V shed 5 bases and J 1 base; nucleotides not matched to a gene: 7. Per the germline V gene, CDR1 is SGHNT and CDR2 is YENEEA. The CDR3 consists of 15 residues. The CDR3 sequence is CASSARQGTNTEAFF. Here the CDR3 DNA reads TGTGCCAGCAGCGCCCGACAGGGAACGAACACTGAAGCTTTCTTT. Variable domain in full (rest from reference TRBV11-3 and TRBJ1-1): EAGVVQSPRYKIIEKKQPVAFWCNPISGHNTLYWYLQNLGQGPELLIRYENEEAVDDSQLPKDRFSAERLKGVDSTLKIQPAELGDSAVYLCASSARQGTNTEAFFGQGTRLTVV.

This clonotype was observed at least ten times. J is TRBJ2-2 and V is TRBV12-3 or TRBV12-4, with 11 bases fitting TRBD2. The CDR3 consists of 15 residues. Trimming cost V 7 bases and J 7 bases; bases outside gene matches: 8. The CDR3 nucleotides read TGTGCCAGCAATATAGCGGGAGGGCCTAGCGGGGAGCTGTTTTTT. This codes for CASNIAGGPSGELFF.

This clonotype showed up many times. This chain links TRBV10-3 with TRBJ2-1; TRBD1 aligns across 7 bases. V was clipped by 8 bases and J by 9 bases; unmatched bases: 4. CDR3 length equals 11 residues. Germline V gene lookup returns CDR1 ENHRY and CDR2 SYGVKD. The CDR3 is CAIQGVGEQFF. The CDR3, as DNA: TGTGCCATCCAGGGGGTCGGTGAGCAGTTCTTC.

Concerning this clonotype: A much larger clonotype is one base distant, so this may be a read error. The chain joins TRBV27 to TRBJ1-1; TRBD1 is a possible D gene (6 bases). The ends were cut back, 5 bases at V and 6 bases at J, with 13 bases in the middle. There are 13 residues in the CDR3. In germline, CDR1 is MNHEY, CDR2 SMNVEV (reference sequence). The CDR3 DNA is TGTGCCAGCAGTGATATGACAGGCTCTGAAGCTTTCTTT. Translating it yields CASSDMTGSEAFF.

As for this clonotype: At one end, the junction sequence differs from germline, possibly due to a read error. The CDR3, as DNA: TGTGCCAGCAGCGGAATAGCGGGTATTGGCACCGGGGAGCTGTTTTTT. Encoded protein: CASSGIAGIGTGELFF. The chain is built from TRBV5-1 and TRBJ2-2, with TRBD2 matching over 7 bases. The CDR3 has 16 residues. Per the germline V gene, CDR1 is SGHRS and CDR2 is YFSETQ.

This clonotype was seen repeatedly, ten times or more. CDR3 protein: CASSAGQGWDEQYF. CDR3 in DNA: TGTGCCAGCAGCGCCGGACAGGGGTGGGACGAGCAGTACTTC. The rearrangement links TRBV2 to TRBJ2-7, with 9 bases lining up with TRBD1. CDR3 length: 14 residues. Germline V gives CDR1 SNHLY, CDR2 FYNNEI. V shed 6 bases and J 5 bases; nucleotides not matched to a gene: 8.

This clonotype was seen many times. This chain joins TRBV3-1 and TRBJ1-1; unclear D gene. Trimming shortened V by 1 base and J by 3 bases, and 24 bases separated the two germline ends. Germline values: CDR1 LGHDT, CDR2 YNNKEL (reference sequence). The CDR3 spans 19 residues. CDR3 loop: CASSQGRTPDPRRDTEAFF. In DNA form, the CDR3 reads TGTGCCAGCAGCCAAGGAAGAACGCCGGATCCGAGGCGGGACACTGAAGCTTTCTTT. The variable domain in full, with the rest retrieved from reference TRBV3-1 and TRBJ1-1, is DTAVSQTPKYLVTQMGNDKSIKCEQNLGHDTMYWYKQDSKKFLKIMFSYNNKELIINETVPNRFSPKSPDKAHLNLHINSLELGDSAVYFCASSQGRTPDPRRDTEAFFGQGTRLTVV.

This clonotype was seen repeatedly, ten times or more. V is TRBV5-1 and J is TRBJ2-7; 8 nucleotides align to TRBD2. V gave up 0 bases and J gave up 2 bases; unmatched junction bases: 4. This CDR3 comprises 15 residues. The germline V gene has CDR1 SGHRS and CDR2 YFSETQ. The CDR3 region is CASSLGPGLAYEQYF. As DNA, the CDR3 is TGCGCCAGCAGCTTGGGCCCGGGACTAGCCTACGAGCAGTACTTC.

This clonotype was counted at least ten times. The chain recombines TRBV28 with TRBJ1-1; D is uncertain. In germline, CDR1 is MDHEN, CDR2 SYDVKM. This CDR3 has 17 residues. The V gene lost 2 bases and the J gene lost 1 base, with 17 bases spanning the gap. The CDR3 region has the DNA TGTGCCAGCAGTTTAAAACGGGCCCAGGTATGGAACACTGAAGCTTTCTTT. Translated: CASSLKRAQVWNTEAFF. The entire variable domain, with the rest obtained from reference TRBV28 and TRBJ1-1, is as follows: DVKVTQSSRYLVKRTGEKVFLECVQDMDHENMFWYRQDPGLGLRLIYFSYDVKMKEKGDIPEGYSVSREKKERFSLILESASTNQTSMYLCASSLKRAQVWNTEAFFGQGTRLTVV.

The chain recombines TRBV4-1 with TRBJ2-7; 9 positions agree with TRBD1. With 5 bases clipped from V and 3 bases from J, the junction kept 8 bases outside the gene matches. The CDR3 is 15 residues long. Germline CDR1 MGHRA, CDR2 YSYEKL. The CDR3 loop is CASSYNPTGGYEQYF. For the CDR3, the DNA is TGCGCCAGCAGCTACAACCCGACAGGGGGCTACGAGCAGTACTTC.

The CDR3 loop reads CASSSGVRQPQHF. The CDR3 bases are TGTGCCAGCAGTTCAGGGGTCCGGCAGCCCCAGCATTTT. This rearrangement joins TRBV25-1 to TRBJ1-5, with D possibly matching TRBD1 (6 bases). Per the germline V gene, CDR1 is MGHDK and CDR2 is SYGVNS. V was clipped by 5 bases and J by 7 bases, with 12 bases between them. This CDR3 is 13 amino acids long.

This clonotype has a count of ten or more. The V and J genes are TRBV18 and TRBJ1-5; D not certain. This CDR3 is built from 14 residues. Trimming cost V 2 bases and J 2 bases, with 7 bases left between them. Per the germline V gene, CDR1 is KGHSH and CDR2 is LQKENI. The CDR3 loop reads CASSPGQRNQPQHF. The CDR3 DNA is TGTGCCAGCTCACCAGGGCAGCGCAATCAGCCCCAGCATTTT. Drawing the rest from reference TRBV18 and TRBJ1-5, the complete variable domain is NAGVMQNPRHLVRRRGQEARLRCSPMKGHSHVYWYRQLPEEGLKFMVYLQKENIIDESGMPKERFSAEFPKEGPSILRIQQVVRGDSAAYFCASSPGQRNQPQHFGDGTRLSIL.

This clonotype has just a few counts. V usage is TRBV7-9 and J usage is TRBJ2-1, with 11 bases matching TRBD2. CDR1 SEHNR and CDR2 FQNEAQ come from the germline V gene (reference sequence). V was pared by 3 bases and J by 4 bases, with 14 bases of the junction left unmatched. This CDR3 comprises 19 residues. The CDR3 nucleotides are TGTGCCAGCAGCTTGCGGGGTCTAGCGGGAGGACCCTATTACAATGAGCAGTTCTTC. Encoded protein: CASSLRGLAGGPYYNEQFF.

The chain carries TRBV5-1 and TRBJ1-3, with 8 bases matching TRBD1. V dropped 4 bases and J dropped 0; count of bases not matched to a gene: 6. The CDR3 has 16 amino acids. Per the germline V gene, CDR1 is SGHRS and CDR2 is YFSETQ. The CDR3 loop reads CASSPGTGTSGNTIYF. The CDR3 DNA is TGCGCCAGCAGCCCGGGGACAGGAACCTCTGGAAACACCATATATTTT.